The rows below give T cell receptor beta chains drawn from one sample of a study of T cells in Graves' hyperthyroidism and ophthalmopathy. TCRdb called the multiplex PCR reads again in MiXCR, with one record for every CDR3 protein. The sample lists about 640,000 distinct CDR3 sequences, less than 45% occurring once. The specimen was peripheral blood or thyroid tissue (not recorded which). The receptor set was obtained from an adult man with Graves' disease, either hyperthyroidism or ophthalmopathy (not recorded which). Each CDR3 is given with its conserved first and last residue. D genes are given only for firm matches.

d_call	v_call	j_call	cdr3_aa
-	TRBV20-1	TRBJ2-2	CSARAGHQNTGELFF
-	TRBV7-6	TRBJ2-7	CASRNTQYSYEQYF
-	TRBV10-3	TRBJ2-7	CAISYIESSYEQYF
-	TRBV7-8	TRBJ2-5	CASSLDRAQPQYF
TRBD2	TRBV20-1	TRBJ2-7	CSARDLLAGDLEQYF
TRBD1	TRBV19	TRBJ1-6	CASSIWTGRDSPLHF
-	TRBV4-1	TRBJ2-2	CASLRDTGELFF
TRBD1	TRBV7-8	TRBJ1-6	CASSHGTGSKNSPLHF
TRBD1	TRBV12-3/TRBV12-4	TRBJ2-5	CASMTGVKETQYF
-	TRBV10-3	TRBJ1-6	CARQGGLRSPLHF
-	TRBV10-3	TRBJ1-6	CAISEFLGGRNSPLHF
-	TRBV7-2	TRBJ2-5	CASTLDRQQETQYF
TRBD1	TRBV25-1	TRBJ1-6	CASSATGGQGKPLHF
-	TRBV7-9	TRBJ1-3	CASSVNTIYF
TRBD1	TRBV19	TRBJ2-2	CASSIRDREDSTGELFF
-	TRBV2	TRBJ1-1	CASSDIFGLNTEAFF
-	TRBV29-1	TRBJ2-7	CSVVRQGTYEQYF
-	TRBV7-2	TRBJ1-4	CASSLGDSRTNEKLFF
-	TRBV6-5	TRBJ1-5	CASSYSSFNQPQHF
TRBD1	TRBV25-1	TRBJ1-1	CASSATGFPEAFF
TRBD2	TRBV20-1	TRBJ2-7	CSALTSGRIYEQYF
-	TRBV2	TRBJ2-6	CASRIGQANVLTF
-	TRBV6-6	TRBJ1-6	CASEIGNSPLHF
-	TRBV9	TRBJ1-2	CASSLWADDYGYTF
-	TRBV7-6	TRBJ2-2	CASSALRGTGELFF
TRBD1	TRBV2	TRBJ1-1	CASRERGHLYSEAFF
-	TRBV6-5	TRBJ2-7	CASNGAGITYEQYF
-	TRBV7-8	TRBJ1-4	CASSLARANEKLFF
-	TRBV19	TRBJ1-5	CAWSDGNDQPQHF
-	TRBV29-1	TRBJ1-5	CSVQAGRRQPQHF
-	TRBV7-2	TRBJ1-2	CASSALRGNYGYTF
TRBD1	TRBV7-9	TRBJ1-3	CASSFRDRATGNTIYF
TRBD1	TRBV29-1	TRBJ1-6	CSRDRTPLHF
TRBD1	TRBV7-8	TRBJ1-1	CASSPTGQGISTEAFF
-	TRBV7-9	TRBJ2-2	CASSQVPTGELFF
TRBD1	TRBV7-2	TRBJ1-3	CASSAVPGQGGNTIYF
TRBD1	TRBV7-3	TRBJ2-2	CASSQGQGAGELFF
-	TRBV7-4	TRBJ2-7	CASSRDTDRSYEQYF
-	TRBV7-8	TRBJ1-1	CASSTTPGAAFF
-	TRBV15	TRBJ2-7	CATSRDSWGPAGEYEQYF
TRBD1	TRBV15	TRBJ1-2	CATSRGRTGPTNYGYTF
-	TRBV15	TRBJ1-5	CATSRDWGDSNQPQHF
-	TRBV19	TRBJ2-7	CASSTTTGTYEQYF
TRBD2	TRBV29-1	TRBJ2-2	CSVVLAGGPNTGELFF
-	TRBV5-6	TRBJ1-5	CASSRDRYSNQPQHF
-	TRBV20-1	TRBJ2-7	CSATGDYEQYF
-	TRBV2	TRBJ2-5	CASSESPTGQGQGTQYF
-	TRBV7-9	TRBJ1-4	CASSHVNEKLFF
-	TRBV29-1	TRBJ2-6	CSVVEGSSGANVLTF
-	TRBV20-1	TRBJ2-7	CSARVGAENIYEQYF
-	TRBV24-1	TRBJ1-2	CATSASGDLGYTF
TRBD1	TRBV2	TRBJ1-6	CARTTGANSPLHF